One sample yielded the 8 T cell receptor beta chains listed below, sequenced in a study of blood T cell repertoires in COVID-19. Sequencing used immunoSEQ multiplex PCR; TCRdb keeps in-frame clones, though not all of them. The repertoire holds 130,000 or so clones, with 88% as singletons. Material for sequencing was peripheral blood. These receptors all come from a human donor in a cohort sampled during active COVID-19.

DNA for the CDR3: TGTGCCAGCAGCTTGGCCGTCAGTAATTCACCCCTCCACTTT. The encoded protein is CASSLAVSNSPLHF. The chain couples TRBV7-2 to TRBJ1-6; D gene uncertain. Deletions cut 3 bases from V and 6 bases from J, with 9 bases between. This CDR3 is 14 amino acids long. The germline CDR1 and CDR2 sequences are SGHTA and FQGNSA.

In this sample, this clone turned up once. The chain combines TRBV27 with TRBJ2-2; 7 bases are a match to TRBD1. Germline CDR1 and CDR2: MNHEY and SMNVEV (reference sequence). The CDR3 sequence is 14 residues long. Germline trimming cut 4 bases from V and 4 bases from J; bases unmatched to any gene: 3. The CDR3 loop is CASSWDSLTGELFF. The CDR3 DNA follows: TGTGCCAGCAGTTGGGACAGTCTCACCGGGGAGCTGTTTTTT.

As for this clone: Other nucleotide sequences in the sample specify the same CDR3. This chain joins TRBV3-1 (or the pseudogene TRBV3-2) and TRBJ2-7, with 12 nucleotides matching TRBD2. Per the germline V gene, CDR1 is LGHDT and CDR2 is YNNKEL (reference sequence). The CDR3 covers 17 residues. Germline trimming cut 4 bases from V and 0 bases from J; bases unmatched to any gene: 7. CDR3 residues: CASSPRTSGVSSYEQYF. The CDR3 DNA follows: TGTGCCAGCAGCCCAAGGACTAGCGGGGTTTCCTCCTACGAGCAGTACTTC.

The rearrangement joins TRBV10-3 to TRBJ2-7; 7 bases map to TRBD1. The CDR3 is 12 amino acids. Trimming took 10 bases from V and 4 from J; bases not matched to a gene: 7. Per germline, CDR1 ENHRY and CDR2 SYGVKD. The CDR3 region has the DNA TGTGCCACCGGGACAGTAGGATACGAGCAGTACTTC. Translated: CATGTVGYEQYF.

V gene TRBV10-2 combines with J gene TRBJ1-4, with 10 positions matching TRBD1. Germline CDR1 is WSHSY and CDR2 is SAAADI. With V trimmed by 5 bases and J by 6 bases, 9 bases remained unmatched. The CDR3 length is 16 residues. CDR3 sequence: CASSSGTGEGYEKLFF. The CDR3 DNA is TGCGCCAGCAGTAGCGGGACAGGGGAAGGGTATGAAAAACTGTTTTTT.

In its sample, this clone was seen many times. The V and J genes are TRBV11-2 and TRBJ2-3; TRBD2 might be the D (5 bases). Germline V gene sequence: CDR1 SGHAT, CDR2 FQNNGV. V was shortened by 6 bases and J by 2 bases, with 12 bases between the two germline ends. CDR3 length equals 14 residues. In nucleotides, the CDR3 is TGTGCCAGCAGTTCCTTACTAGTCACAGATACGCAGTATTTT. Amino acids: CASSSLLVTDTQYF.

The gene calls are TRBV7-2 and TRBJ2-2; 8 bases line up with TRBD2. Germline V gene data show CDR1 as SGHTA and CDR2 as FQGNSA. The V and J ends lost 2 bases and 4 bases, in that order; junction bases with no gene match: 3. The CDR3 extends over 15 amino acids. CDR3 nucleotides: TGTGCCAGCAGCTTACGAGCGGGAGTCACCGGGGAGCTGTTTTTT. This codes for CASSLRAGVTGELFF.

The V and J genes are TRBV7-2 and TRBJ2-1, with 8 nucleotides matching TRBD2. The CDR3 is 14 residues long. V was clipped by 5 bases and J by 9 bases; unmatched bases: 9. Germline V gene data show CDR1 as SGHTA and CDR2 as FQGNSA. The CDR3 bases are TGTGCCAGCAGCCGGGACCCGGCGGGAGGTGAGCAGTTCTTC. Translation: CASSRDPAGGEQFF.